The sequence of this TCR beta chain was determined in a study of CXCR3-negative and CXCR3-positive naive CD8 T cells. In the study overall: Each library held about 1.5 +/- 0.3 million TRB reads, around 140 million in total.

There are 13 residues in the CDR3. The germline gives CDR1 LGHNA, CDR2 YSLEER. Study conclusions and caveats: A higher hydrophobicity marked the TRB CDR3s of CXCR3-positive naive cells versus CXCR3-negative naive cells.

At 300,000 cells each, triplicate sorts were carried out for each CD8+ T cell subset. Naivety in CD8+ T cells corresponded to a CD45RO-CCR7+CD27+CD95- phenotype. Worth noting for this clonotype: The antigen is undetermined.

UMI-labeled 5' RACE yielded the TRB cDNA libraries. One entry per CDR3 protein, without DNA, is what TCRdb gives after re-calling the 5' RACE reads. The sample has over 70,000 distinct CDR3 sequences, and its top ten clones hold approximately 0.5%. V gene TRBV4-3 combines with J gene TRBJ2-4; no DNA is available, so the TRBD2 call from TCRdb remains unchecked. This TCR was recovered from a human donor in good health. Some clones in this sample may be carry-over from other donors' samples. The sample comprised naive CXCR3+ CD8+ T cells from blood. Subset of the sample: CD45RO-CCR7+CD27+CD95- naive CD8+ T cells expressing CXCR3 (TNR3+). This CDR3 reads CASSQETTGIQYF.